The source of this T cell receptor beta chain is a study of blood T cell repertoires in COVID-19. Study background: Both acute and convalescent COVID-19 samples were obtained from the United States, Italy and Spain. Sample material is recorded as cDNA or gDNA derived from T cells, B-cell-depleted T cells, or PBMCs.

Original processing notes: From reference gene primer amplification, estimates of nucleated cell counts were derived. Sequenced by immunoSEQ multiplex PCR; TCRdb stores in-frame clones only, minus some. V and J calls and clone size are as listed in that table; D and trimming were resolved from the DNA. The sample lists some 500,000 clones, roughly 89% occurring once. With 4 bases clipped from V and 7 bases from J, the junction kept 8 bases outside the gene matches. Germline assignment: CDR1 LGHDT and CDR2 YNNKEL (reference sequence). The CDR3 loop spans 15 amino acids. This chain links TRBV3-1 (or the pseudogene TRBV3-2) with TRBJ2-7; 12 bases map to TRBD2. Sequences were obtained from peripheral blood. The sequence was obtained from a woman aged 45-59 years with COVID-19, enrolled during active disease. In DNA form, the CDR3 reads TGTGCCAGCAGCCCCGCTAGCGGGGGGGCGGGGGAGCAGTACTTC. Its protein product is CASSPASGGAGEQYF.